This record looks at one T cell receptor beta chain sequence and its context. Data came from immunoSEQ multiplex PCR; TCRdb stores just in-frame clones and leaves some out. The sample includes 120,000 or so clones, 80% to 90% seen only once; the top ten take 7% to 10%. These data originate in a study of control samples from healthy donors and cancer patients. Germline CDR1 reads SGDLS; CDR2 reads YYNGEE. The CDR3 consists of 15 residues. With V trimmed by 0 bases and J by 8 bases, 7 bases remained unmatched. The V gene is TRBV9, the J gene TRBJ1-5, with 8 bases aligning to TRBD1. The TCR originated in a middle-aged man in good health. Sequencing was carried out using blood. The CDR3 nucleotides are TGTGCCAGCAGCGTAGGGGGACAGGACGTGGAGCCCCAGCATTTT. The encoded protein is CASSVGGQDVEPQHF.